This TCR beta chain is drawn from a study of blood T cells in healthy people across ages. Deletions cut 5 bases from V and 14 bases from J, with 19 bases between. This CDR3 comprises 13 residues. The germline CDR1 and CDR2 sequences are MNHEY and SVGAGI. A sample-barcoded 5' primer and a J-beta primer mix were used in a second PCR of about 7 to 12 cycles. Each cDNA molecule was tagged by a template-switch adaptor that had 12 random nucleotides. TCRdb analysed the 5' RACE reads with MiXCR anew, one entry per CDR3 protein. The table shows 850,000 to 1,100,000 distinct CDR3 sequences, with 35% to 40% occurring only once.

Sequencing was performed on blood. The V call is TRBV6-5, the J call TRBJ2-1, with TRBD2 as a possible D gene (6 bases). The TCR was taken from a man aged 18 to 30 in good health. DNA for the CDR3: TGTGCCAGCAGTACCTTTAACCGGGACTGGGAGTTCTTC. It translates to CASSTFNRDWEFF.